Shown below are 30 T cell receptor beta chains from a single sample sequenced in a study of blood T cell repertoires in COVID-19. Generated by immunoSEQ multiplex PCR, the TCRdb table keeps only in-frame clones and is missing some. The sample comprises around 270,000 clones, around 82% of which are singletons, and about 15% rests with the top ten. The specimen was peripheral blood. These receptors originate from a person aged 65 to 85 with COVID-19, enrolled during active disease.

The CDR3: CASSPGLAGSGARTDTQYF. In DNA, the CDR3 is TGTGCCAGCTCCCCCGGACTAGCGGGATCGGGGGCGAGAACAGATACGCAGTATTTT. The chain combines TRBV19 with TRBJ2-3, with 12 bases lining up with TRBD2. The V and J ends lost 9 bases and 3 bases, in that order; junction bases with no gene match: 19. The CDR3 is made up of 19 amino acids. Germline V gene sequence: CDR1 LNHDA, CDR2 SQIVND (reference sequence).

This clone was seen just once. The chain couples TRBV10-3 to TRBJ1-3; 9 nucleotides match TRBD1. Germline V CDR1 and CDR2: ENHRY, SYGVKD. The length of the CDR3 is 15 residues. The junction had 9 bases not matched to a gene; V was cut back by 3 bases and J by 9 bases. The CDR3 nucleotides are TGTGCCATCAGTGAACCCGGGACAGGGCATGCCACCATATATTTT. It yields the protein CAISEPGTGHATIYF.

In the case of this clone: The germline gene is not matched at one end of the junction; a read error may be the cause. J is TRBJ2-5 and V is TRBV28, with TRBD2 matching over 11 bases. The germline CDR1 and CDR2 sequences are MDHEN and SYDVKM. This CDR3 is 14 amino acids long. The CDR3 region is CASRGARASGRNDF. The CDR3, as DNA: TGTGCCAGCAGGGGGGCTCGGGCTAGCGGGAGGAATGACTTC.

The chain uses TRBV18 and TRBJ1-6; 9 bases match TRBD1. In germline, CDR1 is KGHSH, CDR2 LQKENI. Trimming took 2 bases from V and 14 from J; bases not matched to a gene: 16. This CDR3 has 17 amino acids. The CDR3 region is CASSPSRGQGRSSALHF. CDR3 coding DNA: TGTGCCAGCTCACCATCTCGGGGACAGGGTCGCTCCTCGGCCCTCCACTTT.

The CDR3 loop is CASSLVGQGGYTF. DNA for the CDR3: TGTGCCAGCAGCTTGGTGGGTCAGGGCGGCTACACCTTC. This chain connects TRBV5-5 to TRBJ1-2; possibly TRBD1 for D (5 bases). The ends were cut back, 0 bases at V and 8 bases at J, with 11 bases in the middle. CDR1 and CDR2 from the germline V gene are SGHKS and YYEKEE (reference sequence). The CDR3 spans 13 residues.

The chain has TRBV15 and TRBJ1-3, with a possible D match to TRBD1 (5 bases). CDR3 size: 15 residues. The V end lost 8 bases, the J end lost 1 base, and 15 bases lay between the germline ends. CDR1 is LNHNV, CDR2 YYDKDF, per germline (reference sequence). Here the CDR3 DNA reads TGTGCCACCGTTAAGGGGCGTCTATCTGGAAACACCATATATTTT. Protein: CATVKGRLSGNTIYF.

This clone was found a few times. The chain carries TRBV5-1 and TRBJ1-2; possible D gene TRBD1, 5 bases. The V end was cut by 2 bases, the J end by 7 bases, with 12 bases between. The CDR3 contains 13 residues. The germline gives CDR1 SGHRS, CDR2 YFSETQ. The CDR3 reads CASSFRDGGGYTF. The DNA for the CDR3 is TGCGCCAGCAGCTTCAGGGATGGTGGTGGCTACACCTTC.

The CDR3 is CASSLKPRTTDYEAFF. CDR3 bases: TGTGCCAGCAGCCTAAAACCCAGGACGACAGATTATGAAGCTTTCTTT. V usage is TRBV5-5 and J usage is TRBJ1-1, with D possibly matching TRBD1 (5 bases). Germline V CDR1 and CDR2: SGHKS, YYEKEE (reference sequence). Deletions cut 4 bases from V and 7 bases from J, with 23 bases between. The CDR3 is made up of 16 amino acids.

The chain joins TRBV7-5 to TRBJ2-3; the D call in the table, TRBD2, was not verified against the DNA. TRBV7-5 is classified as a pseudogene. This CDR3 has 17 residues. As DNA, the CDR3 is TGTGTCCTAAGTGCGGGGCCCCCAACTTCATCCACAGATACGCAGTATTTT. Encoded protein: CVLSAGPPTSSTDTQYF.

The chain carries TRBV30 and TRBJ2-2; 9 nucleotides match TRBD2. Losses at the gene ends were 5 bases for V and 6 bases for J; bases not matched to a gene: 7. The CDR3 contains 14 residues. The germline gives CDR1 GTSNPN, CDR2 SVGIG (reference sequence). The CDR3 loop is CAWSVAGVSGELFF. In nucleotides, the CDR3 is TGTGCCTGGTCCGTAGCGGGAGTATCCGGGGAGCTGTTTTTT.

This clone is a singleton in its sample. The chain joins TRBV5-6 to TRBJ1-2, with D hard to call. The CDR3 is 16 amino acids. Trimming took 0 bases from V and 11 from J, leaving 23 bases between them. CDR1 is SGHDT, CDR2 YYEEEE, per germline. CDR3 amino acids: CASSLVAGFRSPPYTF. The CDR3 coding sequence is TGTGCCAGCAGCTTGGTAGCGGGGTTCAGGTCACCCCCTTACACCTTC.

This clone was seen a handful of times. The chain combines TRBV11-2 with TRBJ2-3; D is possibly TRBD2 (6 bases). Looked up from germline, CDR1 is SGHAT and CDR2 is FQNNGV. This CDR3 spans 14 amino acids. V lost 3 bases, J lost 4 bases, and 11 bases lay in between. CDR3 nucleotides: TGTGCCAGCAGCTTCGTCGGGAGCGCAGATACGCAGTATTTT. It is translated as CASSFVGSADTQYF.

This rearrangement joins TRBV30 to TRBJ2-5; 8 bases map to TRBD2. Germline loops: CDR1 GTSNPN, CDR2 SVGIG (reference sequence). The CDR3 extends over 14 amino acids. With V trimmed by 5 bases and J by 5 bases, 10 bases remained unmatched. The CDR3 loop is CAWERGGVGETQYF. The CDR3 DNA is TGTGCCTGGGAACGGGGGGGCGTAGGGGAGACCCAGTACTTC.

This chain joins TRBV19 and TRBJ2-7, with a possible D match to TRBD1 (6 bases). Germline values: CDR1 LNHDA, CDR2 SQIVND (reference sequence). The germline V and J ends were trimmed by 2 bases and 3 bases, with 17 bases remaining between them. The CDR3 extends over 16 amino acids. The CDR3 reads CASSIRGRGQYYEQYF. In DNA, the CDR3 is TGTGCCAGTAGTATAAGGGGAAGGGGACAATACTACGAGCAGTACTTC.

The V gene is TRBV10-3, the J gene TRBJ2-3; 9 nucleotides agree with TRBD2. V gave up 3 bases and J gave up 11 bases; unmatched junction bases: 3. This CDR3 has 12 amino acids. Germline CDR1 ENHRY, CDR2 SYGVKD. CDR3 sequence reads: CAISDPAGGQYF. The CDR3 DNA reads TGTGCCATCAGTGACCCAGCGGGGGGGCAGTATTTT.

Points on this clone: Distinct nucleotide sequences in the sample also encode this CDR3. CDR3 DNA sequence: TGCGCCAGCAGTCCAGGTGGAAATCAGCCCCAGCATTTT. This gives the protein CASSPGGNQPQHF. The chain is built from TRBV5-1 and TRBJ1-5; D is unclear. The germline V gene has CDR1 SGHRS and CDR2 YFSETQ. Trimming took off 5 bases at V and 4 bases at J, with 10 bases between the two ends. The CDR3 contains 13 residues.

The chain has TRBV4-3 and TRBJ2-3; 12 positions agree with TRBD2. The CDR3 is 20 amino acids. The ends lost 1 base at V and 2 bases at J; junction bases unmatched: 13. Germline CDR1 LGHNA, CDR2 YSLEER. The CDR3 sequence is CASSQVATSGSRGNTDTQYF. The CDR3 bases are TGCGCCAGCAGCCAAGTCGCGACTAGCGGGAGTAGGGGGAACACAGATACGCAGTATTTT.

The chain links TRBV5-1 to TRBJ1-1; D is possibly TRBD1 (5 bases). The CDR3 totals 15 residues. Trimming left V 3 bases short and J 1 base short, with 13 bases between. Germline CDR1 SGHRS, CDR2 YFSETQ. The CDR3 sequence: CASSYVGVGNTEAFF. Here the CDR3 DNA reads TGCGCCAGCAGCTATGTAGGGGTGGGGAACACTGAAGCTTTCTTT.

The chain uses TRBV27 and TRBJ2-7; a possible D gene is TRBD1 (5 bases). V gave up 3 bases and J gave up 1 base, with 19 bases separating them. The CDR3 is made up of 17 amino acids. CDR1 MNHEY and CDR2 SMNVEV come from the germline V gene (reference sequence). The CDR3 DNA is TGTGCCAGCAGTTTCTCCACCCCGACAGTAACATCCTACGAGCAGTACTTC. This translates into CASSFSTPTVTSYEQYF.

V is TRBV28 and J is TRBJ2-7, with D maybe TRBD1 (6 bases). Germline lookup yields CDR1 MDHEN and CDR2 SYDVKM. There are 12 residues in the CDR3. V was clipped by 7 bases and J by 6 bases, with 13 bases between them. The CDR3 loop reads CASTDRWGEQYF. DNA of the CDR3: TGTGCCAGCACGGACAGATGGGGCGAGCAGTACTTC.

The chain recombines TRBV10-3 with TRBJ1-2; 7 bases fit TRBD1. The length of the CDR3 is 14 residues. Trimming cost V 7 bases and J 2 bases; bases outside gene matches: 7. Germline V gene sequence: CDR1 ENHRY, CDR2 SYGVKD. The CDR3 nucleotides read TGTGCCATCACCACGGGGACAGCGAACTATGGCTACACCTTC. The encoded protein is CAITTGTANYGYTF.

The chain links TRBV2 to TRBJ2-4; D unresolved. Germline lookup yields CDR1 SNHLY and CDR2 FYNNEI. V lost 1 base and J 5 bases, leaving 3 bases between the germline ends. The CDR3 spans 12 residues. The CDR3 region has the DNA TGTGCCAGCAGTGAAGTAGAAAACATTCAGTACTTC. Translating it yields CASSEVENIQYF.

The rearrangement links TRBV11-1 to TRBJ1-6, with TRBD1 matching 7 bases. V gave up 4 bases and J gave up 5 bases; unmatched junction bases: 2. This CDR3 comprises 14 residues. From germline, CDR1 is SGHAT and CDR2 FQDESV (reference sequence). CDR3 nucleotides: TGTGCCAGCAGCTACAGGGGAAATAATTCACCCCTCCACTTT. This gives the protein CASSYRGNNSPLHF. Filled out from reference TRBV11-1 and TRBJ1-6, the complete variable domain reads EAEVAQSPRYKITEKSQAVAFWCDPISGHATLYWYRQILGQGPELLVQFQDESVVDDSQLPKDRFSAERLKGVDSTLKIQPAELGDSAMYLCASSYRGNNSPLHFGNGTRLTVT.

The rearrangement joins TRBV7-3 to TRBJ1-1; 10 bases are shared with TRBD1. CDR1 and CDR2 from the germline V gene are SGHTA and FQGTGA. Trimming took 2 bases from V and 5 from J; bases not matched to a gene: 5. This CDR3 has 15 residues. CDR3 region: CASSLGTGAGTEAFF. The CDR3 DNA sequence: TGTGCCAGCAGCTTAGGGACAGGGGCTGGGACTGAAGCTTTCTTT.

This clone was recorded only once. The chain uses TRBV15 and TRBJ1-1; D gene unclear. CDR1 and CDR2 from the germline V gene are LNHNV and YYDKDF (reference sequence). The CDR3 is 17 residues long. Between the trimmed V and J ends, which lost 0 bases and 0 bases, there was a span of 14 bases. The CDR3 region is CATSRDPPAKMNTEAFF. The CDR3 coding sequence is TGTGCCACCAGCAGAGATCCGCCAGCGAAGATGAACACTGAAGCTTTCTTT. The whole variable domain, remainder taken from reference TRBV15 and TRBJ1-1, is DAMVIQNPRYQVTQFGKPVTLSCSQTLNHNVMYWYQQKSSQAPKLLFHYYDKDFNNEADTPDNFQSRRPNTSFCFLDIRSPGLGDTAMYLCATSRDPPAKMNTEAFFGQGTRLTVV.

The V call is TRBV30, the J call TRBJ1-4, with 11 bases matching TRBD1. The CDR3 runs to 13 residues. Trimming at V came to 7 bases and at J to 5 bases, leaving 3 bases not matched to a gene. Looked up from germline, CDR1 is GTSNPN and CDR2 is SVGIG (reference sequence). CDR3 nucleotide sequence: TGTGCCTTGGACAGGGGGCACAATGAAAAACTGTTTTTT. It specifies CALDRGHNEKLFF.

The chain links TRBV5-1 to TRBJ1-1; 9 positions agree with TRBD1. The CDR3 runs 18 residues. Trimming cost V 2 bases and J 3 bases; bases outside gene matches: 14. CDR1 and CDR2 from the germline V gene are SGHRS and YFSETQ. CDR3 nucleotide sequence: TGCGCCAGCAGCTTAGGGGCCCTCCGAACAGGGGGCCACACTGAAGCTTTCTTT. Translated: CASSLGALRTGGHTEAFF.

V is TRBV27 and J is TRBJ1-3; D is undetermined. V was trimmed by 6 bases and J by 0 bases, leaving 6 bases between them. The germline CDR1 and CDR2 sequences are MNHEY and SMNVEV (reference sequence). The CDR3 totals 13 residues. CDR3 DNA: TGTGCCAGCAGCGTCGTCTCTGGAAACACCATATATTTT. It yields the protein CASSVVSGNTIYF.

V and J are TRBV28 and TRBJ2-7, with 7 nucleotides matching TRBD2. This CDR3 has 13 residues. Trimming removed 10 bases from V and 7 bases from J; junction bases left unmatched: 13. The germline gives CDR1 MDHEN, CDR2 SYDVKM. CDR3 sequence (DNA): TGTGCCACTCGGGGGGTACGGTTTCTTGAGCAGTACTTC. It codes for CATRGVRFLEQYF. Full variable domain (outside the CDR3, taken from reference TRBV28 and TRBJ2-7): DVKVTQSSRYLVKRTGEKVFLECVQDMDHENMFWYRQDPGLGLRLIYFSYDVKMKEKGDIPEGYSVSREKKERFSLILESASTNQTSMYLCATRGVRFLEQYFGPGTRLTVT.

The chain combines TRBV7-9 with TRBJ2-7; 7 nucleotides line up with TRBD1. Germline assignment: CDR1 SEHNR and CDR2 FQNEAQ (reference sequence). The V and J ends lost 11 bases and 2 bases, in that order; junction bases with no gene match: 9. CDR3 size: 13 residues. The CDR3 here is CAVRWDSAYEQYF. The CDR3 DNA reads TGTGCCGTCCGGTGGGACAGCGCCTACGAGCAGTACTTC.